The 31 T cell receptor beta chains listed next were all sequenced from one sample in a study of T cells in localized non-small cell lung cancer. TCRdb's copy holds only in-frame clones and misses some; the assay was immunoSEQ multiplex PCR. This repertoire shows approximately 63,000 clones, 70% to 90% found once; its top ten account for less than 25%. The sequenced sample was peripheral blood, obtained before any cancer treatment. The receptors were gathered from a man aged 40 to 70 with stage I squamous cell lung carcinoma.

The chain has TRBV5-1 and TRBJ1-1; 7 positions agree with TRBD1. The CDR3 length is 14 residues. Germline CDR1 and CDR2: SGHRS and YFSETQ. The junction had 4 bases not matched to a gene; V was cut back by 2 bases and J by 3 bases. For the CDR3, the DNA is TGCGCCAGCAGCTTAGGGGGCGCGGACACTGAAGCTTTCTTT. This translates into CASSLGGADTEAFF.

V gene TRBV7-3 combines with J gene TRBJ1-1; D is possibly TRBD1 (5 bases). V lost 5 bases and J lost 1, with 11 bases in between. The CDR3 is made up of 14 amino acids. Germline CDR1 and CDR2: SGHTA and FQGTGA. CDR3 DNA sequence: TGTGCCAGCAGCCCGGGACGTGGGAACACTGAAGCTTTCTTT. The encoded protein is CASSPGRGNTEAFF. The full variable domain, rest sourced from reference TRBV7-3 and TRBJ1-1, is GAGVSQTPSNKVTEKGKYVELRCDPISGHTALYWYRQSLGQGPEFLIYFQGTGAADDSGLPNDRFFAVRPEGSVSTLKIQRTERGDSAVYLCASSPGRGNTEAFFGQGTRLTVV.

This chain links TRBV6-1 with TRBJ2-3; 11 bases fit TRBD1. CDR1 and CDR2 (germline): MNHNS, SASEGT. The length of the CDR3 is 15 residues. The V segment lost 6 bases and the J segment 4 bases; nucleotides outside the gene matches: 6. Written as DNA, the CDR3 is TGTGCCAGCAGAGCCCGGGACAGGGGGGCAGATACGCAGTATTTT. Its translation is CASRARDRGADTQYF.

V is TRBV7-9 and J is TRBJ1-3; D is unclear. Trimming stripped 2 bases from V and 0 bases from J, with 11 bases between. Per germline, CDR1 SEHNR and CDR2 FQNEAQ (reference sequence). The CDR3 spans 16 residues. The CDR3 spells CASSLTTGSSGNTIYF. CDR3 nucleotides: TGTGCCAGCAGCTTAACCACCGGCAGCTCTGGAAACACCATATATTTT. Complete variable domain (other parts from reference TRBV7-9 and TRBJ1-3): DTGVSQNPRHKITKRGQNVTFRCDPISEHNRLYWYRQTLGQGPEFLTYFQNEAQLEKSRLLSDRFSAERPKGSFSTLEIQRTEQGDSAMYLCASSLTTGSSGNTIYFGEGSWLTVV.

The chain uses TRBV25-1 and TRBJ1-2; D remains ambiguous. Trimming took off 4 bases at V and 2 bases at J, with 8 bases between the two ends. This CDR3 has 13 residues. Germline V gives CDR1 MGHDK, CDR2 SYGVNS. In DNA form, the CDR3 reads TGTGCCAGCAGTGCCCCCCCGAACTATGGCTACACCTTC. As protein: CASSAPPNYGYTF.

The CDR3 here is CASSLTAGANYGYTF. The CDR3 nucleotides are TGTGCCAGCAGCTTGACGGCAGGGGCTAACTATGGCTACACCTTC. The chain uses TRBV5-4 and TRBJ1-2; D possibly corresponds to TRBD1 (6 bases). Trimming took off 1 base at V and 0 bases at J, with 10 bases between the two ends. The CDR3 covers 15 residues. CDR1 is SGHNT and CDR2 is YYREEE in the germline V gene (reference sequence).

V gene TRBV30 combines with J gene TRBJ1-5; TRBD1 matches 8 bases. The CDR3 length is 18 residues. Germline assignment: CDR1 GTSNPN and CDR2 SVGIG (reference sequence). Trimming cost V 0 bases and J 4 bases; bases outside gene matches: 14. CDR3 residues: CAWSVPNQLRGRNQPQHF. The CDR3 DNA follows: TGTGCCTGGAGTGTACCGAATCAGCTCAGGGGGCGGAATCAGCCCCAGCATTTT.

The chain employs TRBV7-2 and TRBJ2-6; D is undetermined. The V end was cut by 1 base, the J end by 1 base, with 8 bases between. The CDR3 is 16 amino acids. Germline lookup yields CDR1 SGHTA and CDR2 FQGNSA. The CDR3 DNA reads TGTGCCAGCAGCTTAGAAGTGCTGTCTGGGGCCAACGTCCTGACTTTC. Translation: CASSLEVLSGANVLTF.

The chain recombines TRBV29-1 with TRBJ1-2; D ambiguous. Germline V gives CDR1 SQVTM, CDR2 ANQGSEA. Trimming removed 6 bases at V and 8 bases at J, with 13 bases between. The CDR3 length is 11 residues. The CDR3 here is CSVAEGRGYTF. In DNA form, the CDR3 reads TGCAGCGTCGCCGAGGGCCGGGGCTACACCTTC.

V is TRBV11-3 and J is TRBJ2-2; TRBD2 might be the D (5 bases). Between the trimmed V and J ends, which lost 1 base and 4 bases, there was a span of 10 bases. Germline V gene data show CDR1 as SGHNT and CDR2 as YENEEA. The CDR3 totals 15 residues. This CDR3 reads CASSLGRLATGELFF. CDR3 DNA: TGTGCCAGCAGCTTAGGGAGGTTGGCCACCGGGGAGCTGTTTTTT.

V is TRBV7-3 and J is TRBJ2-3; 7 bases align to TRBD1. The CDR3 length is 14 residues. CDR1 is SGHTA, CDR2 FQGTGA, per germline. Germline trimming cut 7 bases from V and 2 bases from J; bases unmatched to any gene: 6. CDR3 protein: CASTKGGSTDTQYF. The DNA for the CDR3 is TGTGCCAGCACGAAAGGGGGCTCCACAGATACGCAGTATTTT.

The V and J genes are TRBV19 and TRBJ1-5; 8 nucleotides match TRBD1. V was pared by 6 bases and J by 6 bases, with 7 bases of the junction left unmatched. Per the germline V gene, CDR1 is LNHDA and CDR2 is SQIVND (reference sequence). The length of the CDR3 is 14 residues. The CDR3 region is CASRVQGEVQPQHF. The CDR3 DNA is TGTGCCAGTAGGGTACAGGGGGAGGTTCAGCCCCAGCATTTT. Filled out from reference TRBV19 and TRBJ1-5, the complete variable domain reads DGGITQSPKYLFRKEGQNVTLSCEQNLNHDAMYWYRQDPGQGLRLIYYSQIVNDFQKGDIAEGYSVSREKKESFPLTVTSAQKNPTAFYLCASRVQGEVQPQHFGDGTRLSIL.

This clone was detected once. The CDR3 reads CASSLDQGGGINNEQFF. CDR3 nucleotides: TGTGCCAGCAGCTTAGATCAAGGAGGGGGTATAAACAATGAGCAGTTCTTC. This chain connects TRBV11-2 to TRBJ2-1, with D perhaps given as TRBD1 or TRBD2 (6 bases each). Germline CDR1 is SGHAT and CDR2 is FQNNGV. The CDR3 totals 17 residues. V lost 0 bases, J lost 5 bases, and 17 bases lay in between.

This chain joins TRBV18 and TRBJ2-5, with D hard to call. V was shortened by 0 bases and J by 2 bases, with 7 bases between the two germline ends. The V gene's germline CDR1 is KGHSH and CDR2 LQKENI. The CDR3 is made up of 14 amino acids. The CDR3 sequence: CASSPPTQQETQYF. For the CDR3, the DNA is TGTGCCAGCTCACCACCGACACAGCAAGAGACCCAGTACTTC. Supplemented by reference TRBV18 and TRBJ2-5, the full variable domain reads NAGVMQNPRHLVRRRGQEARLRCSPMKGHSHVYWYRQLPEEGLKFMVYLQKENIIDESGMPKERFSAEFPKEGPSILRIQQVVRGDSAAYFCASSPPTQQETQYFGPGTRLLVL.

This chain uses TRBV10-3 with TRBJ2-3, with 7 bases matching TRBD1. Per the germline V gene, CDR1 is ENHRY and CDR2 is SYGVKD. Trimming at V came to 4 bases and at J to 0 bases, leaving 4 bases not matched to a gene. The CDR3 covers 15 residues. The DNA of the CDR3 is TGTGCCATCAGTGTTGAGGGACAGAGCACAGATACGCAGTATTTT. Its protein is CAISVEGQSTDTQYF.

Remarks on this clone: This CDR3 is also generated by other DNA sequences in the sample. The chain combines TRBV18 with TRBJ2-1, with unresolved D. Germline V gene data show CDR1 as KGHSH and CDR2 as LQKENI. The CDR3 runs to 14 residues. V was trimmed by 4 bases and J by 1 base, leaving 8 bases between them. CDR3 nucleotide sequence: TGTGCCAGCTCACTTTCCAATTCCTACAATGAGCAGTTCTTC. Protein product: CASSLSNSYNEQFF.

The chain has TRBV21-1 and TRBJ2-5; the table calls TRBD2, which could not be checked here. TRBV21-1 is deemed a pseudogene. This CDR3 comprises 16 residues. The CDR3 DNA reads as TGTGCCAGCAGCAAAGGACGGGCGGGAGCTCGGGAGACCCAGTACTTC. Protein product: CASSKGRAGARETQYF.

The chain links TRBV29-1 to TRBJ1-2; TRBD1 matches 10 bases. This CDR3 is 15 amino acids long. Germline-derived CDR1 and CDR2 are SQVTM and ANQGSEA. With 1 base clipped from V and 8 bases from J, the junction kept 10 bases outside the gene matches. CDR3 nucleotide sequence: TGCAGCGTTGAAGGGGACAGGGGATTTTTTTCCGGCTACACCTTC. This gives the protein CSVEGDRGFFSGYTF.

The chain joins TRBV7-3 to TRBJ2-1, with 8 positions matching TRBD2. Germline CDR1 reads SGHTA; CDR2 reads FQGTGA. The trim removed 4 bases at V and 7 bases at J, leaving 9 bases unmatched. The CDR3 consists of 15 residues. The CDR3 bases are TGTGCCAGCAGCTCCGGGACTAGAGGTATAAATGAGCAGTTCTTC. Translating it yields CASSSGTRGINEQFF.

The chain carries TRBV27 and TRBJ2-7, with D uncertain. The CDR3 has 16 amino acids. Per the germline V gene, CDR1 is MNHEY and CDR2 is SMNVEV (reference sequence). Trimming removed 2 bases at V and 3 bases at J, with 17 bases between. CDR3 sequence: CASSLGSPGTGYEQYF. CDR3 in DNA: TGTGCCAGCAGTTTAGGTAGTCCCGGAACGGGCTACGAGCAGTACTTC.

The CDR3 DNA reads as TGTGCCAGCAGTGGAAACCTTAGCACAGATACGCAGTATTTT. The encoded protein is CASSGNLSTDTQYF. The chain joins TRBV25-1 to TRBJ2-3; D is undetermined. Deletions cut 4 bases from V and 0 bases from J, with 8 bases between. Germline CDR1 reads MGHDK; CDR2 reads SYGVNS. This CDR3 is built from 14 residues.

In DNA, the CDR3 is TGTGCCAGCAGCTTAGGGGGGGTTGAAAAACTGTTTTTT. Its protein is CASSLGGVEKLFF. V is TRBV7-6 and J is TRBJ1-4; D may be TRBD1 (5 bases). V was trimmed by 1 base and J by 7 bases, leaving 7 bases between them. Germline V gives CDR1 SGHVS, CDR2 FNYEAQ. This CDR3 is built from 13 residues.

The J gene is TRBJ1-1, the V gene TRBV7-8; D is possibly TRBD1 (6 bases). Germline lookup yields CDR1 SGHVS and CDR2 FQNEAQ. Trimming cost V 5 bases and J 1 base, with 11 bases left between them. The CDR3 loop spans 14 amino acids. The CDR3 DNA sequence: TGTGCCAGCAGCCCCTTGGACAGGAACACTGAAGCTTTCTTT. It is translated as CASSPLDRNTEAFF.

The genes are TRBV18 and TRBJ2-5; 14 bases line up with TRBD2. Germline V CDR1 and CDR2: KGHSH, LQKENI. V lost 3 bases and J lost 5; bases outside the gene matches: 2. The CDR3 totals 15 residues. CDR3 nucleotide sequence: TGTGCCAGCTCACCGCGGACTAGCGGGAGGGAGACCCAGTACTTC. This translates into CASSPRTSGRETQYF.

J is TRBJ2-5 and V is TRBV28; TRBD2 agrees at 9 bases. Per the germline V gene, CDR1 is MDHEN and CDR2 is SYDVKM. This CDR3 contains 16 residues. V lost 0 bases to trimming and J lost 1 base; unmatched junction nucleotides: 3. CDR3 in DNA: TGTGCCAGCAGTTTATGGGCTAGCGGGGTCCAAGAGACCCAGTACTTC. It yields the protein CASSLWASGVQETQYF.

The J gene is TRBJ2-3, the V gene TRBV30; maybe TRBD1 (5 bases). Germline V gene sequence: CDR1 GTSNPN, CDR2 SVGIG (reference sequence). The V gene lost 3 bases and the J gene lost 4 bases, with 14 bases spanning the gap. This CDR3 contains 14 residues. The CDR3, as DNA: TGTGCCTGGAGCCCCAAGGGGTTACCAGATACGCAGTATTTT. Translated: CAWSPKGLPDTQYF.

The V gene is TRBV25-1, the J gene TRBJ2-2; TRBD1 agrees at 9 bases. The junction had 5 bases not matched to a gene; V was cut back by 6 bases and J by 3 bases. CDR1 is MGHDK and CDR2 is SYGVNS in the germline V gene. This CDR3 spans 15 amino acids. CDR3 sequence (DNA): TGTGCCAGCAGCACAGGGGGCGGGGACACCGGGGAGCTGTTTTTT. It encodes CASSTGGGDTGELFF.

The chain carries TRBV28 and TRBJ2-4; 12 nucleotides match TRBD2. Germline assignment: CDR1 MDHEN and CDR2 SYDVKM. V shed 6 bases, J shed 9 bases, and the junction held 6 bases outside the gene matches. The CDR3 is 14 amino acids. CDR3 DNA: TGTGCCAGCAGGGCCCTAGCGGGAGGGGTCATTCAGTACTTC. This encodes CASRALAGGVIQYF.

This clone occurred once. The genes are TRBV5-1 and TRBJ2-1; D uncertain. V was cut by 0 bases and J by 0 bases, with 13 bases left in between. CDR1 is SGHRS and CDR2 is YFSETQ in the germline V gene. This CDR3 is 17 amino acids long. The CDR3 region has the DNA TGCGCCAGCAGCTTGGAGCGCGCGATAGCCTCCTACAATGAGCAGTTCTTC. Encoded protein: CASSLERAIASYNEQFF.

V usage is TRBV18 and J usage is TRBJ1-1, with 7 positions matching TRBD1. The CDR3 sequence is 16 residues long. Looked up from germline, CDR1 is KGHSH and CDR2 is LQKENI. V was pared by 5 bases and J by 1 base, with 10 bases of the junction left unmatched. As DNA, the CDR3 is TGTGCCAGCTCAGCTTTTGCCGGACAGGAGAACACTGAAGCTTTCTTT. Its translation is CASSAFAGQENTEAFF.

The gene calls are TRBV28 and TRBJ2-3; no clear D. The CDR3 has 13 residues. The V gene's germline CDR1 is MDHEN and CDR2 SYDVKM. The V end was cut by 5 bases, the J end by 5 bases, with 11 bases between. The CDR3 here is CASSTTQLDTQYF. The CDR3 DNA is TGTGCCAGCAGTACTACCCAATTAGATACGCAGTATTTT.